This T cell receptor beta chain originates from a study of blood T cell repertoires in COVID-19. As for the study in general: PBMCs, B-cell-depleted T cells, or T cells provided the cDNA or gDNA that made up the material.

This table comes from immunoSEQ multiplex PCR, and its TCRdb copy is limited to in-frame clones, with some not included. Of about 150,000 clones listed, 65% to 90% are singletons. The source material was peripheral blood. This TCR was sampled from a woman in her sixties with COVID-19, enrolled during active disease.

Written as DNA, the CDR3 is TGTGCCACCAGCAGAGCGGCTAGCGGCCAGCACGAGCAGTACTTC. It specifies CATSRAASGQHEQYF. The chain combines TRBV15 with TRBJ2-7; 7 bases agree with TRBD2. V dropped 1 base and J dropped 5; count of bases not matched to a gene: 8. Germline CDR1 is LNHNV and CDR2 is YYDKDF (reference sequence). The CDR3 covers 15 residues.